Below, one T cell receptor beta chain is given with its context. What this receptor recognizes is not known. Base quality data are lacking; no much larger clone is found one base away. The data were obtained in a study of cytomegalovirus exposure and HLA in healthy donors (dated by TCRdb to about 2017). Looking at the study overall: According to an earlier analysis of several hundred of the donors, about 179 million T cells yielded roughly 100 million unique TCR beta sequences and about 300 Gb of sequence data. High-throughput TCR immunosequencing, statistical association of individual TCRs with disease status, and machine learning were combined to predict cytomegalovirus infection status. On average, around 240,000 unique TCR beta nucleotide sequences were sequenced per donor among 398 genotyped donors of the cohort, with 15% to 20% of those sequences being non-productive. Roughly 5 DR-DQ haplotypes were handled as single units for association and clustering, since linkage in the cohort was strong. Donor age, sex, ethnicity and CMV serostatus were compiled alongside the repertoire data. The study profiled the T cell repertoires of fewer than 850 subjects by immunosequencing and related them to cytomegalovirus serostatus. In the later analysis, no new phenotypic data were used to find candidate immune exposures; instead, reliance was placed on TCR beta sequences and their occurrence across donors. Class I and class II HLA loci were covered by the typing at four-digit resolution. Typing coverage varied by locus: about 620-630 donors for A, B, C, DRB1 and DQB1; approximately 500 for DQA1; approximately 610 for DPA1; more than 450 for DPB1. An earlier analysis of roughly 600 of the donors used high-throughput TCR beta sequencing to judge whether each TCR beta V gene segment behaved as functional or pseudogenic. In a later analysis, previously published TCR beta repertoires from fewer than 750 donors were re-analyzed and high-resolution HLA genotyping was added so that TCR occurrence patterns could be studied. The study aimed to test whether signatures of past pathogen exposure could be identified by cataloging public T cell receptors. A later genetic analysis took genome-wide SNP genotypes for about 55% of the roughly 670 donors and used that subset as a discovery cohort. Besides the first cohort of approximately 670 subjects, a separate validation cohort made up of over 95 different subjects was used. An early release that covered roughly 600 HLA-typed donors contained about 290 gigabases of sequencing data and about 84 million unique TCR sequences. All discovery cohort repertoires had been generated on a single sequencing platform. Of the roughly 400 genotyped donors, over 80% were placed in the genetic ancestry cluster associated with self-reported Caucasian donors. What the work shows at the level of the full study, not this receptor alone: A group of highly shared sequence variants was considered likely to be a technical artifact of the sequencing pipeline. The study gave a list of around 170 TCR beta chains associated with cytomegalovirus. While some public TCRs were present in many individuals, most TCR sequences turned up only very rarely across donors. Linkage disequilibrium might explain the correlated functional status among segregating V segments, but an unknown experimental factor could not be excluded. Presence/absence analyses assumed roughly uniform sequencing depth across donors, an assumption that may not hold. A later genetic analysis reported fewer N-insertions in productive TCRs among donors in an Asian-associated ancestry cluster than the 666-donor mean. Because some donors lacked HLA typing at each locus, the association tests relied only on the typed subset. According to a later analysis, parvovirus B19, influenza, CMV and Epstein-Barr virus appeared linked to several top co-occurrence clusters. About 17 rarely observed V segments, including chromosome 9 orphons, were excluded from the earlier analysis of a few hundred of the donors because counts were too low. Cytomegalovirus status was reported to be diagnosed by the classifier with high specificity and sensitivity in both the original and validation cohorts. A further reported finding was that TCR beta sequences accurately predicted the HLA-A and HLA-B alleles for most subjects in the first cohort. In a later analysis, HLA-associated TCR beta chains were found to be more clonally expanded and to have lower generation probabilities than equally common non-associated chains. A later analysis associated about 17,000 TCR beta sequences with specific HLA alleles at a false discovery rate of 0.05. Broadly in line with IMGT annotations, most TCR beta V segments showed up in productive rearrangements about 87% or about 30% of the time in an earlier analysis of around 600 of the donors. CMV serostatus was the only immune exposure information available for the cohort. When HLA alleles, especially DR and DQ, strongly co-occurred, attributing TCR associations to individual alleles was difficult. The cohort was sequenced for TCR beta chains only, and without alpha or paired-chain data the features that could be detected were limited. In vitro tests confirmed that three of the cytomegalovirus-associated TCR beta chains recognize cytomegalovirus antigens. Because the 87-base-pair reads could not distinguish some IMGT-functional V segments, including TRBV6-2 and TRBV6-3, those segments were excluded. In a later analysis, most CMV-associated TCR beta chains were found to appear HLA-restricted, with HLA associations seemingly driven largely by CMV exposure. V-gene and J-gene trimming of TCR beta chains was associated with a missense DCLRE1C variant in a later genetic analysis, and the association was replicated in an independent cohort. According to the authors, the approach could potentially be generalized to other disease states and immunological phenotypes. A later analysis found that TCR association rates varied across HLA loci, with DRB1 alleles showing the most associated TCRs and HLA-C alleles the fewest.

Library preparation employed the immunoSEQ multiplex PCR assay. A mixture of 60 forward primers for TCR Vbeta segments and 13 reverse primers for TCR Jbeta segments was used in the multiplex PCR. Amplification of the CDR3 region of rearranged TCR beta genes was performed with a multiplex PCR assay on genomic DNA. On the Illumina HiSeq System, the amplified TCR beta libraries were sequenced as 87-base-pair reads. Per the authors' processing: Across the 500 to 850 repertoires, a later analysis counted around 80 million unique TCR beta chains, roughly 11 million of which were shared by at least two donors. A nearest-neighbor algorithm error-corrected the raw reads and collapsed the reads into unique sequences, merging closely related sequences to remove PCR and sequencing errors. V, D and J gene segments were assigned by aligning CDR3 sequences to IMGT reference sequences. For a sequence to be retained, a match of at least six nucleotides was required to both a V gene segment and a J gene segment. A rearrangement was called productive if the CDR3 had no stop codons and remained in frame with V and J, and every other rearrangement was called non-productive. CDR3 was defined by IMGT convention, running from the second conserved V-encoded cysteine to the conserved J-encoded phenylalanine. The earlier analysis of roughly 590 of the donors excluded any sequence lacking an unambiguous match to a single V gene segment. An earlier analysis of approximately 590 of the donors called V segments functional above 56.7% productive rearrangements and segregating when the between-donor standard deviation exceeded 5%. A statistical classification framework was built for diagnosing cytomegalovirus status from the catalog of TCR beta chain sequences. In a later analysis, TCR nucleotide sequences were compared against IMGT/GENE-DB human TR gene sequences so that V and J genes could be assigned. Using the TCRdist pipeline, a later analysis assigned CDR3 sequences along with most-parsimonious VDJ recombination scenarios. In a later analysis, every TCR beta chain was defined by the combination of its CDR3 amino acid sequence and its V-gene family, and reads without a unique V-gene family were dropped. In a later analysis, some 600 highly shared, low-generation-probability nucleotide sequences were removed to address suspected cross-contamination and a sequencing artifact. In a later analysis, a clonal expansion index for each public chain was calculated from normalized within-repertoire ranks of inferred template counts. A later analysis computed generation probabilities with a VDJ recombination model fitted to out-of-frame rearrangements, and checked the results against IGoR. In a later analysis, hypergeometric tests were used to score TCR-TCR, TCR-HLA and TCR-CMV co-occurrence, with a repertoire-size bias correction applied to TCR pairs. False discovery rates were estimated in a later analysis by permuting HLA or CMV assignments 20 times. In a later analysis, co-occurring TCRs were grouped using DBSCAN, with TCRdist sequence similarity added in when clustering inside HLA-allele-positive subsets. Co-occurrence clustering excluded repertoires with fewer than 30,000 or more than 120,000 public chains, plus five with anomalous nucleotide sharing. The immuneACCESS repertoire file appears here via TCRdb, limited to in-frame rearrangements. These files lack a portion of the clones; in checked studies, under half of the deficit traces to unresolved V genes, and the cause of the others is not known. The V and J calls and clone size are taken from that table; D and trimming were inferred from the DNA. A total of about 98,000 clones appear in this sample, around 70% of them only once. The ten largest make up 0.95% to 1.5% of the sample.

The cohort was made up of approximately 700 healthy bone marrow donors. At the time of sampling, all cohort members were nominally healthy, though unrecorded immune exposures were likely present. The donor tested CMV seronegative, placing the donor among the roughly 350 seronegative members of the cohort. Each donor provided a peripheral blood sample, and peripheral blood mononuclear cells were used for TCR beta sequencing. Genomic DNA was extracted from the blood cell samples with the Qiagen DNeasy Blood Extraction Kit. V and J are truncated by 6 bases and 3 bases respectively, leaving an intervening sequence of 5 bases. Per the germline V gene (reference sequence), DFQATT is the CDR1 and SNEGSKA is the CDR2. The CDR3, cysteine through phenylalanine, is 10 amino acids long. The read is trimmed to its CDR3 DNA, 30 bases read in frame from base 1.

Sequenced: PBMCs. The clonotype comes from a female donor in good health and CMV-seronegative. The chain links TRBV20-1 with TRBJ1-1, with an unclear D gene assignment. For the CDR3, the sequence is CSAEHTEAFF. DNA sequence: TGCAGTGCGGAGCACACTGAAGCTTTCTTT.